The present entry profiles one T cell receptor (beta chain) with its context. Its target is not known. A much larger clone differs by one base, so this may be a read error. The source of the sample is a study of regulatory T cells in long-lasting Graves disease. Study-level results: There was favoring of TRBV28, TRBJ1-2 and TRBJ2-5 in persistent disease.

Regarding time point: newly diagnosed GD, antithyroid drugs for less than 3 months. Construction of the TCR library relied on RNA isolated from PBMCs. The CDR3 extends over 14 amino acids. Germline CDR1 SGDLS, CDR2 YYNGEE. V dropped 7 bases and J dropped 10 bases, with 23 bases sitting between them. Arm-PCR of CDR3 regions with iRepertoire HTBI primers generated TCR beta libraries. TCRdb re-called the multiplex PCR reads through MiXCR, storing one row per CDR3 protein. The sample holds 560,000 or so distinct CDR3 sequences; 15% to 20% are singletons and the top ten take around 12%. These same records also appear under a second study, on T cells in Graves' hyperthyroidism and ophthalmopathy.

The TCR comes from a young man with Graves disease. This rearrangement joins TRBV9 to TRBJ1-1, with D tentatively TRBD1 (5 bases). The specimen was peripheral blood mononuclear cells (PBMCs), collected at new diagnosis, from a patient treated with antithyroid drugs. The CDR3 DNA follows: TGTGCCAGCGGCGCAGGAGTTGAGGGACTAGGAGCTTTCTTT. It is translated as CASGAGVEGLGAFF. Together with reference TRBV9 and TRBJ1-1, the CDR3 gives the full variable domain: DSGVTQTPKHLITATGQRVTLRCSPRSGDLSVYWYQQSLDQGLQFLIQYYNGEERAKGNILERFSAQQFPDLHSELNLSSLELGDSALYFCASGAGVEGLGAFFGQGTRLTVV.